The 3 T cell receptor beta chains reported below all come from one sample, sequenced in a study of blood T cell repertoires in COVID-19 (TCRdb year 2020). Library preparation used the immunoSEQ multiplex PCR assay. Sourced from immuneACCESS, this table was stored by TCRdb with only in-frame sequences that have V and J called. A share of the clones is absent; for the studies checked, an unresolved V gene accounts for under half, and the remainder has no known explanation. Counted in this sample were roughly 110,000 clones; around 81% of them appeared once. The leading ten clones occupy about 10% of the sample. Sequenced material: peripheral blood. Receptors were obtained from a human donor in a cohort sampled during active COVID-19.

The chain is built from TRBV5-6 and TRBJ1-1; D ambiguous. CDR1 and CDR2 from the germline V gene are SGHDT and YYEEEE. Trimming shortened V by 2 bases and J by 0 bases, and 2 bases separated the two germline ends. The CDR3 covers 12 residues. The CDR3 region is CASSFMNTEAFF. The CDR3 coding sequence is TGTGCCAGCAGCTTTATGAACACTGAAGCTTTCTTT.

The genes are TRBV5-4 and TRBJ1-1, with TRBD1 matching 11 bases. CDR1 is SGHNT, CDR2 YYREEE, per germline (reference sequence). The CDR3 is 15 residues long. J lost 1 base, V lost 8 bases, and 7 bases had no gene match. The CDR3: CASSRDRGTNTEAFF. CDR3 coding DNA: TGTGCCAGTAGCCGGGACAGGGGGACGAACACTGAAGCTTTCTTT.

This clone was seen only once. The chain is built from TRBV5-1 and TRBJ2-4, with 7 positions matching TRBD1. The trim removed 2 bases at V and 4 bases at J, leaving 3 bases unmatched. This CDR3 is 14 amino acids long. Germline V CDR1 and CDR2: SGHRS, YFSETQ. CDR3 protein: CASSLTGVKNIQYF. The DNA for the CDR3 is TGCGCCAGCAGCTTAACAGGGGTAAAAAACATTCAGTACTTC.